The clone carrying this T cell receptor beta chain has a count of ten or more. Someone took the PBMCs out of more than 9 ml of fresh peripheral blood. The sample originates from a study of Graves' ophthalmopathy and Graves' hyperthyroidism. Researchers took RNA transcripts and amplified TCR beta CDR3 regions from them. After a first-round RT-PCR with HTBI primers, a second-round multiplex PCR was run. TCRdb reprocessed the multiplex PCR reads via MiXCR and lists one record per CDR3 protein. The repertoire consists of about 220,000 distinct CDR3 sequences, with roughly 21% occurring once and the leading ten covering around 45%. The CDR3 loop spans 15 amino acids. V lost 6 bases and J lost 5, with 19 bases in between. Germline CDR1 reads MDHEN; CDR2 reads SYDVKM.

This chain joins TRBV28 and TRBJ2-5, with D possibly being TRBD1 or TRBD2 (7 bases each). Source material: peripheral blood. This clonotype originated in a woman between 45 and 65 years old with Graves' ophthalmopathy. The CDR3 DNA follows: TGTGCCAGCAGCCTTAGGGGGCCCGGGAGGGAGACCCAGTACTTC. Amino acid sequence: CASSLRGPGRETQYF. The variable domain in full, completed from reference TRBV28 and TRBJ2-5, reads DVKVTQSSRYLVKRTGEKVFLECVQDMDHENMFWYRQDPGLGLRLIYFSYDVKMKEKGDIPEGYSVSREKKERFSLILESASTNQTSMYLCASSLRGPGRETQYFGPGTRLLVL.